This entry lists 4 T cell receptor beta chains sequenced from one sample in a study of T cell clonotyping in hematopoietic cell transplantation. The data were produced by immunoSEQ multiplex PCR, yet TCRdb's version contains in-frame clones alone and is incomplete. The sample contains some 6,000 clones, about 73% of which appear only once. The sequencing used peripheral blood mononuclear cells, collected 180 days after allogeneic stem cell transplant. These receptors came from a male patient in his 70s who had an allogeneic stem cell transplant from an unrelated donor, so T cells may come from the graft donor. Some clones in this sample may be carry-over from other donors' samples.

The chain joins TRBV4-2 to TRBJ2-7; TRBD2 agrees at 8 bases. In germline, CDR1 is LGHNA, CDR2 YNFKEQ. V was clipped by 4 bases and J by 3 bases; unmatched bases: 8. CDR3 length: 15 residues. In DNA form, the CDR3 reads TGTGCCAGCAGCCTGACCGGGACTAGTGTCTACGAGCAGTACTTC. Translation: CASSLTGTSVYEQYF.

In its sample, this clone ranks as medium-sized (0.01 to 0.1%). The chain carries TRBV28 and TRBJ1-1; 7 bases are shared with TRBD1. The length of the CDR3 is 15 residues. Germline V CDR1 and CDR2: MDHEN, SYDVKM. V shed 3 bases and J 2 bases; nucleotides not matched to a gene: 6. The CDR3 coding sequence is TGTGCCAGCAGTTTTGGGGGGACAGTTAACACTGAAGCTTTCTTT. Amino acids: CASSFGGTVNTEAFF.

This sequence joins TRBV30 and TRBJ2-3, with TRBD2 as a possible D gene (5 bases). This CDR3 is 14 amino acids long. Trimming shortened V by 1 base and J by 1 base, and 9 bases separated the two germline ends. Germline CDR1 GTSNPN, CDR2 SVGIG (reference sequence). CDR3 residues: CAWSAGSGTDTQYF. CDR3 nucleotides: TGTGCCTGGAGTGCCGGTAGCGGCACAGATACGCAGTATTTT.

The V call is TRBV6-5, the J call TRBJ1-3; the D gene is possibly TRBD1 (5 bases). Germline CDR1 is MNHEY and CDR2 is SVGAGI. V was trimmed by 2 bases and J by 1 base, leaving 6 bases between them. The CDR3 runs to 14 residues. For the CDR3, the DNA is TGTGCCAGCAGTTACGGGGCTTCTGGAAACACCATATATTTT. It is translated as CASSYGASGNTIYF.